Listed below are T cell receptor beta chains from one sample, sequenced in a study of early T cells in non-severe SARS-CoV-2 infection. TCRdb ran MiXCR on the 5' RACE reads and lists one entry per CDR3 protein. The table records about 71,000 distinct CDR3 sequences, 12% to 15% of them present only once. The sample taken for sequencing was whole blood. Receptor source: an adult who was a healthcare worker with PCR-confirmed SARS-CoV-2 infection or an uninfected control (not recorded which). Each CDR3 is given with its conserved first and last residue. The D gene is left open where the match is weak. Not all rows give a size; the values are once, few, many and, for expanded clones, a class.

TGTGCCAGCAGTCCAAACACTGAAGCTTTCTTT,CASSPNTEAFF,-,-,TRBV28,TRBJ1-1
TGTGCCATCAGAGGACAGTACAATGAGCAGTTCTTC,CAIRGQYNEQFF,-,-,TRBV10-3,TRBJ2-1
TGCAGCGTTGAATCCGGGTTCTCTGGAAACACCATATATTTT,CSVESGFSGNTIYF,-,many,TRBV29-1,TRBJ1-3
TGTGCCAGCAGCGGACAGGGGGGAAATTCACCCCTCCACTTT,CASSGQGGNSPLHF,TRBD1,many,TRBV6-1,TRBJ1-6
TGTGCCAGCTCATCCGCTAGCGCGTACAATGAGCAGTTCTTC,CASSSASAYNEQFF,-,few,TRBV18,TRBJ2-1
TGTGCCAGCCGAAACACCGGGACAGGGGTTTCACCCCTCCACTTT,CASRNTGTGVSPLHF,TRBD1,many,TRBV2,TRBJ1-6
TGCGCCAGCAGCTCGGACGGTACTAGCACAGATACGCAGTATTTT,CASSSDGTSTDTQYF,-,few,TRBV5-1,TRBJ2-3
TGTGCCAGCAGCTTGGAACAGGGAGGTGGCTACACCTTC,CASSLEQGGGYTF,-,-,TRBV7-9,TRBJ1-2
TGTGCCAGCTCACCACCGGACAGTTTCACAGATACGCAGTATTTT,CASSPPDSFTDTQYF,-,few,TRBV18,TRBJ2-3
TGTGCCAGCAGCTTAGAAGGCTCGGCCACTGAAGCTTTCTTT,CASSLEGSATEAFF,-,-,TRBV11-2,TRBJ1-1
TGTGCCAGCAGCCAAGATCTCTCTGAGCAGTTCTTC,CASSQDLSEQFF,-,-,TRBV4-2,TRBJ2-1
TGTGCCTGGAGTGTAATACAAGATACGCAGTATTTT,CAWSVIQDTQYF,-,-,TRBV30,TRBJ2-3
TGCGCCAGCAGCCCCCACATGGGGGACAATGAGCAGTTCTTC,CASSPHMGDNEQFF,-,many,TRBV4-3,TRBJ2-1
TGTGCCAGCAGTAACAGGGATCGGTTGCATTTT,CASSNRDRLHF,-,many,TRBV28,TRBJ1-5
TGCGCCAGCAGCCAATCAATACTAGCGGGACAACCCGGGGAGCTGTTTTTT,CASSQSILAGQPGELFF,TRBD2,-,TRBV4-3,TRBJ2-2
TGCAGCGTTGAACCACAGCCCTCGTACAATGAGCAGTTCTTC,CSVEPQPSYNEQFF,-,few,TRBV29-1,TRBJ2-1
TGTGCCAGCAGCTCTCCCCCAGAGACCTTCAATGAGCAGTTCTTC,CASSSPPETFNEQFF,-,many,TRBV11-2,TRBJ2-1
TGCGCCAGCAGCTTGGGACAGGAGAGCTACACCTTC,CASSLGQESYTF,-,-,TRBV5-1,TRBJ1-2
TGTGCCAGCGGAACCCGGTCGGGCTACGAGCAGTACTTC,CASGTRSGYEQYF,-,-,TRBV5-4,TRBJ2-7
TGTGCCAGCAGCTTAAGAACGGAGTTCAGTGAAGCTTTCTTT,CASSLRTEFSEAFF,-,-,TRBV7-9,TRBJ1-1
TGCAGCGTCCACCTAGCTTCCACCACAGATACGCAGTATTTT,CSVHLASTTDTQYF,-,many,TRBV29-1,TRBJ2-3
TGCAGCGTCGGGACTAGCGGGTGGGATGAGCAGTTCTTC,CSVGTSGWDEQFF,TRBD2,-,TRBV29-1,TRBJ2-1
TGTGCCAGCAGCTTAGCCTTGGACAGGCTAAATCAGCCCCAGCATTTT,CASSLALDRLNQPQHF,TRBD1,many,TRBV7-2,TRBJ1-5
TGCAGCGGAGGACGCGACCAGAAGAACAATGAGCAGTTCTTC,CSGGRDQKNNEQFF,-,-,TRBV29-1,TRBJ2-1
TGTGCCATCAAGGGGGGCTCCTACAATGAGCAGTTCTTC,CAIKGGSYNEQFF,-,few,TRBV2,TRBJ2-1
TGTGCCAGCAGCTTGTTCGGTCAGAGGAGCAATCAGCCCCAGCATTTT,CASSLFGQRSNQPQHF,-,few,TRBV5-5,TRBJ1-5
TGTGCCAGCTCATCCAATCGGGGTAGCGAGACCCAGTACTTC,CASSSNRGSETQYF,-,-,TRBV27,TRBJ2-5
TGTGCCAGCAGTTTATCAGGGGACGAGGGGGAGCAGTACTTC,CASSLSGDEGEQYF,-,few,TRBV27,TRBJ2-7
TGCAGTGCTAGAAGCAGTGGAACGGAGACTGAAGCTTTCTTT,CSARSSGTETEAFF,-,-,TRBV20-1,TRBJ1-1
TGCAGTGCTAGAGGAGTCAGGGGTTACGAGCAGTACTTC,CSARGVRGYEQYF,-,-,TRBV20-1,TRBJ2-7
TGTGCCAGCAGTTTCTCTGGGGCAGATACGCAGTATTTT,CASSFSGADTQYF,-,many,TRBV12-3/TRBV12-4,TRBJ2-3
TGCAGCGTTGGCCACACAGCCAACGAGCAGTACTTC,CSVGHTANEQYF,-,once,TRBV29-1,TRBJ2-7
TGCGCCAGCAGCCAAGATGCGGGGGTGGATGAGCAGTTCTTC,CASSQDAGVDEQFF,TRBD2,few,TRBV4-1,TRBJ2-1
TGTGCCAGCAGTTTAGTAGCCCAGGGGAACAATCAGCCCCAGCATTTT,CASSLVAQGNNQPQHF,-,-,TRBV12-3/TRBV12-4,TRBJ1-5
TGTGCCAGTAGTACGGGCCCCACAGATACGCAGTATTTT,CASSTGPTDTQYF,-,-,TRBV19,TRBJ2-3
TGTGCCAGCAGTTACCCCCGGAACGTTCTTGGTGGCTACACCTTC,CASSYPRNVLGGYTF,-,few,TRBV6-2/TRBV6-3,TRBJ1-2
TGTGCCAGCAGCTCACAGGTTTCCTACGAGCAGTACTTC,CASSSQVSYEQYF,-,many,TRBV7-9,TRBJ2-7
TGTGCCAGCAGCCACCAGAATGAGCAGTTCTTC,CASSHQNEQFF,-,-,TRBV11-2,TRBJ2-1
TGTGCCCGGGGGACGGGGAGCTCCTACAATGAGCAGTTCTTC,CARGTGSSYNEQFF,-,-,TRBV2,TRBJ2-1
TGTGCCAGCAGTGAAGGAAGAAACTATGGCTACACCTTC,CASSEGRNYGYTF,-,many,TRBV2,TRBJ1-2
TGTGCCAGCAGCCTAACGACCCAAGAGACCCAGTACTTC,CASSLTTQETQYF,-,-,TRBV5-6,TRBJ2-5
TGTGCCAGCTCCAAGGACAGAGACTATGGCTACACCTTC,CASSKDRDYGYTF,-,once,TRBV6-1,TRBJ1-2